A single sample gave rise to the 31 T cell receptor beta chains below, sequenced in a study of T cells in Graves' hyperthyroidism and ophthalmopathy. Amplification yielded TCR beta CDR3 regions, with RNA transcripts as the source. A first-round RT-PCR of the TCR CDR3 used the HTBI primer set. TCRdb reprocessed the multiplex PCR reads via MiXCR and lists one record per CDR3 protein. The sample records fewer than 650,000 distinct CDR3 sequences, about 14% being singletons. Sequencing was carried out using blood. All receptors derive from a middle-aged woman with Graves' ophthalmopathy.

V usage is TRBV6-2 or TRBV6-3 and J usage is TRBJ2-7; TRBD2 matches at 9 bases. Germline V gene lookup returns CDR1 MNHEY and CDR2 SVGEGT. J gave up 3 bases and V 6 bases, and 21 bases lay outside the gene matches. The CDR3 extends over 19 amino acids. The CDR3 here is CASRQLLTGSGRDNYEQYF. CDR3 nucleotides: TGTGCCAGCAGACAACTACTAACGGGTAGCGGGAGAGACAACTACGAGCAGTACTTC.

The chain combines TRBV6-2 or TRBV6-3 with TRBJ2-7, with D possibly matching TRBD2 (6 bases). The length of the CDR3 is 16 residues. In germline, CDR1 is MNHEY, CDR2 SVGEGT. With 2 bases removed from V and 0 bases from J, the gap between germline ends came to 14 bases. The CDR3 DNA follows: TGTGCCAGCAGTTACGGGCTAGCGAGATACTCCTACGAGCAGTACTTC. As protein: CASSYGLARYSYEQYF.

This clonotype was counted only a few times. A clone one base away is much larger, so this may be a read error. The rearrangement uses TRBV12-3 or TRBV12-4 and TRBJ2-7, with 8 bases matching TRBD2. CDR3 length: 13 residues. The junction had 5 bases not matched to a gene; V was cut back by 7 bases and J by 3 bases. The chain's CDR3 is CASTGGLGYEQYF. The DNA of the CDR3 is TGTGCCAGCACGGGAGGGCTTGGCTACGAGCAGTACTTC.

Here the CDR3 reads CSVDLGGYEQYF. CDR3 coding DNA: TGCAGCGTTGATCTGGGCGGCTACGAGCAGTACTTC. The chain uses TRBV29-1 and TRBJ2-7; D ambiguous. V was shortened by 3 bases and J by 3 bases, with 9 bases between the two germline ends. The CDR3 is made up of 12 amino acids. Germline CDR1 is SQVTM and CDR2 is ANQGSEA.

This clonotype was recorded many times. The chain uses TRBV7-6 and TRBJ1-1; D ambiguous. CDR3 size: 12 residues. The V gene's germline CDR1 is SGHVS and CDR2 FNYEAQ. The germline V and J ends were trimmed by 0 bases and 12 bases, with 11 bases remaining between them. Here the CDR3 reads CASSLAKGTPFF. Written as DNA, the CDR3 is TGTGCCAGCAGCTTAGCGAAGGGTACGCCTTTCTTT.

The table lists this clonotype with many counts. The chain combines TRBV11-2 with TRBJ2-5; 9 positions match TRBD2. CDR3 size: 16 residues. Germline V gives CDR1 SGHAT, CDR2 FQNNGV. With 0 bases clipped from V and 13 bases from J, the junction kept 15 bases outside the gene matches. CDR3 bases: TGTGCCAGCAGCTTAGAAGGTAGCGGGAGATCAGGAAGTCCGTACTTC. It specifies CASSLEGSGRSGSPYF.

This clonotype occurred many times. The chain is built from TRBV19 and TRBJ2-7; 11 nucleotides agree with TRBD2. Germline CDR1 reads LNHDA; CDR2 reads SQIVND (reference sequence). The CDR3 length is 15 residues. V gave up 10 bases and J gave up 0 bases; unmatched junction bases: 8. The CDR3 nucleotides read TGTGCCATCCCAACGGGACTAGCGGACTCCTACGAGCAGTACTTC. This gives the protein CAIPTGLADSYEQYF.

This clonotype appeared many times. V and J are TRBV20-1 and TRBJ1-5; the D gene is possibly TRBD1 (6 bases). Germline V gene sequence: CDR1 DFQATT, CDR2 SNEGSKA (reference sequence). V lost 0 bases and J lost 1, with 10 bases in between. The CDR3 has 15 residues. This CDR3 is CSARDRGGSNQPQHF. The DNA for the CDR3 is TGCAGTGCTAGAGACAGGGGAGGAAGCAATCAGCCCCAGCATTTT.

This clonotype appeared many times. V and J are TRBV28 and TRBJ2-5; D is possibly TRBD1 (6 bases). The CDR3 has 16 amino acids. V lost 4 bases to trimming and J lost 4 bases, with 19 bases between them. Germline assignment: CDR1 MDHEN and CDR2 SYDVKM. CDR3 sequence reads: CASSSPAGPGVETQYF. The CDR3 DNA reads TGTGCCAGCAGTTCTCCGGCAGGGCCAGGGGTAGAGACCCAGTACTTC.

This clonotype has only a few counts. J is TRBJ2-7 and V is TRBV2; a possible D gene is TRBD1 (5 bases). Germline V gene sequence: CDR1 SNHLY, CDR2 FYNNEI. The CDR3 is made up of 14 amino acids. The V end lost 2 bases, the J end lost 2 bases, and 10 bases lay between the germline ends. The CDR3 reads CASSEPRAAYEQYF. The CDR3 DNA is TGTGCCAGCAGTGAACCCAGGGCCGCCTACGAGCAGTACTTC.

This clonotype was counted ten times or more. V gene TRBV2 combines with J gene TRBJ2-7, with 12 bases matching TRBD2. With 8 bases clipped from V and 9 bases from J, the junction kept 14 bases outside the gene matches. The germline V gene encodes CDR1 SNHLY and CDR2 FYNNEI. This CDR3 has 15 amino acids. CDR3 region: CASLGLAGFVRAQYF. In nucleotides, the CDR3 is TGTGCCAGCCTCGGACTAGCGGGATTTGTACGTGCGCAGTACTTC.

V usage is TRBV7-2 and J usage is TRBJ2-7, with D uncertain. Trimming left V 5 bases short and J 7 bases short, with 18 bases between. The CDR3 is 14 amino acids. Germline V gene sequence: CDR1 SGHTA, CDR2 FQGNSA. The CDR3 is CASSPRSLTIEQYF. CDR3 nucleotides: TGTGCCAGCAGCCCCCGAAGCTTGACAATAGAGCAGTACTTC.

This clonotype was counted at least ten times. This chain joins TRBV20-1 and TRBJ2-4, with a weak D call TRBD2 (6 bases). V lost 7 bases and J lost 3, with 16 bases in between. The CDR3 sequence is 14 residues long. CDR1 is DFQATT, CDR2 SNEGSKA, per germline (reference sequence). The CDR3 loop reads CSVAGLGDKNIQYF. The CDR3 region has the DNA TGCAGTGTCGCGGGACTCGGTGACAAAAACATTCAGTACTTC.

This clonotype appeared many times. J is TRBJ2-5 and V is TRBV3-1; D possibly matches TRBD1 or TRBD2 (5 bases each). CDR3 length: 14 residues. Germline V gives CDR1 LGHDT, CDR2 YNNKEL (reference sequence). V gave up 0 bases and J gave up 2 bases, with 7 bases separating them. In DNA, the CDR3 is TGTGCCAGCAGCCAAGAGGGGGAACAAGAGACCCAGTACTTC. This sequence encodes CASSQEGEQETQYF.

This clonotype occurred a few times. The rearrangement uses TRBV20-1 and TRBJ1-2, with a tentative D call TRBD1 (5 bases). Germline CDR1 and CDR2: DFQATT and SNEGSKA (reference sequence). V shed 0 bases and J shed 3 bases, with 14 bases lying between them. The CDR3 covers 15 residues. CDR3 in amino acids: CSARDRGYNDYGYTF. The CDR3 DNA reads TGCAGTGCTAGAGATCGGGGCTATAATGACTATGGCTACACCTTC.

The chain recombines TRBV6-1 with TRBJ2-7, with 11 bases matching TRBD1. The ends lost 2 bases at V and 0 bases at J; junction bases unmatched: 3. This CDR3 contains 16 residues. Germline V gene sequence: CDR1 MNHNS, CDR2 SASEGT. The CDR3 DNA follows: TGTGCCAGCAGTGAACAGGGACAGGGGGACTCCTACGAGCAGTACTTC. Protein product: CASSEQGQGDSYEQYF.

The sample holds many counts of this clonotype. The rearrangement links TRBV20-1 to TRBJ2-7; D gene uncertain. CDR1 and CDR2 (germline): DFQATT, SNEGSKA (reference sequence). CDR3 size: 15 residues. Deletions cut 6 bases from V and 0 bases from J, with 18 bases between. The CDR3 region is CSAQAPALSSYEQYF. The CDR3 DNA sequence: TGCAGTGCCCAAGCCCCAGCGTTGAGCTCCTACGAGCAGTACTTC.

V usage is TRBV30 and J usage is TRBJ1-6; D may be TRBD1 (5 bases). The CDR3 consists of 12 residues. Germline CDR1 is GTSNPN and CDR2 is SVGIG (reference sequence). The ends were cut back, 3 bases at V and 7 bases at J, with 7 bases in the middle. The CDR3 DNA is TGTGCCTGGAGGGGACCCAATTCACCCCTCCACTTT. Translation: CAWRGPNSPLHF.

At least ten counts were recorded for this clonotype. The CDR3 loop is CSALFSATEAFF. In nucleotides, the CDR3 is TGCAGTGCCCTCTTTTCGGCCACTGAAGCTTTCTTT. The rearrangement links TRBV20-1 to TRBJ1-1; D remains ambiguous. V dropped 6 bases and J dropped 4 bases, with 12 bases sitting between them. The germline V gene encodes CDR1 DFQATT and CDR2 SNEGSKA (reference sequence). This CDR3 region has 12 residues.

This clonotype was observed at least ten times. The V and J genes are TRBV12-3 or TRBV12-4 and TRBJ2-4; D tentatively reads TRBD1 or TRBD2 (5 bases each). Trimming shortened V by 2 bases and J by 8 bases, and 19 bases separated the two germline ends. The CDR3 sequence is 16 residues long. The CDR3 protein is CASSLRVAGGRDIQYF. In DNA, the CDR3 is TGTGCCAGCAGTTTAAGGGTGGCTGGGGGACGCGACATTCAGTACTTC.

This clonotype was seen repeatedly, ten times or more. In DNA form, the CDR3 reads TGTGCCTGGAGTGTACGATCTTTGCCCTACGAGCAGTACTTC. As protein: CAWSVRSLPYEQYF. This chain connects TRBV30 to TRBJ2-7; D is uncertain. Germline assignment: CDR1 GTSNPN and CDR2 SVGIG (reference sequence). This CDR3 is built from 14 residues. V was pared by 0 bases and J by 2 bases, with 11 bases between.

The sample holds a few counts of this clonotype. The rearrangement uses TRBV4-2 and TRBJ2-5, with 8 positions matching TRBD2. CDR3 length equals 15 residues. The V gene's germline CDR1 is LGHNA and CDR2 YNFKEQ. V was pared by 5 bases and J by 4 bases, with 9 bases of the junction left unmatched. The CDR3 protein is CASSAGDGRGETQYF. CDR3 nucleotides: TGTGCCAGCAGCGCCGGGGACGGGAGGGGAGAGACCCAGTACTTC.

This clonotype was seen only a few times. A much larger clone lies one base from this, so it may be a read error. The J gene is TRBJ2-5, the V gene TRBV2; 10 bases agree with TRBD1. The CDR3 is made up of 15 amino acids. The germline CDR1 and CDR2 sequences are SNHLY and FYNNEI. CDR3 residues: CASTPDRGYQETQHF. The CDR3, as DNA: TGTGCCAGCACCCCGGACAGGGGGTACCAAGAGACCCAGCACTTC.

This clonotype was counted at least ten times. CDR3 residues: CASREPNTGELFF. DNA of the CDR3: TGTGCCAGCAGGGAACCAAACACCGGGGAGCTGTTTTTT. The chain carries TRBV12-3 or TRBV12-4 and TRBJ2-2; D unresolved. This CDR3 is 13 amino acids long. V lost 6 bases and J lost 2, with 7 bases in between.

This clonotype was counted only a few times. A much larger clonotype is one base distant, so this may be a read error. The chain carries TRBV15 and TRBJ1-2; 8 bases map to TRBD1. CDR3 size: 16 residues. Germline V gene sequence: CDR1 LNHNV, CDR2 YYDKDF (reference sequence). Here the CDR3 reads CAISRDRTGSNYGYTF. In nucleotides, the CDR3 is TGTGCCATCAGCAGAGATCGGACAGGGAGTAACTATGGCTACACCTTC.

This clonotype was counted many times. The chain employs TRBV6-1 and TRBJ2-5; 10 bases map to TRBD2. Germline values: CDR1 MNHNS, CDR2 SASEGT. Germline trimming cut 7 bases from V and 1 base from J; bases unmatched to any gene: 6. There are 15 residues in the CDR3. The CDR3 reads CASNTGTSVQETQYF. The CDR3 DNA reads as TGTGCCAGCAACACCGGGACTAGCGTCCAAGAGACCCAGTACTTC.

The sample holds a few counts of this clonotype. The chain employs TRBV6-2 or TRBV6-3 and TRBJ1-1, with D perhaps matching TRBD1 (5 bases). There are 11 residues in the CDR3. V lost 7 bases, J lost 8 bases, and 11 bases lay in between. From germline, CDR1 is MNHEY and CDR2 SVGEGT. The CDR3 bases are TGTGCCAGCAATCGGGACGGCGAAGCTTTCTTT. Protein product: CASNRDGEAFF.

This clonotype has ten or more counts. V gene TRBV7-6 combines with J gene TRBJ2-2; D is ambiguous. Germline values: CDR1 SGHVS, CDR2 FNYEAQ. The CDR3 has 15 amino acids. Trimming pared 0 bases from V and 0 bases from J, leaving 5 bases between. The CDR3 coding sequence is TGTGCCAGCAGCTTAGCCAGATCGAACACCGGGGAGCTGTTTTTT. Amino acid sequence: CASSLARSNTGELFF. The full variable domain, completed using reference TRBV7-6 and TRBJ2-2, is GAGVSQSPRYKVTKRGQDVALRCDPISGHVSLYWYRQALGQGPEFLTYFNYEAQQDKSGLPNDRFSAERPEGSISTLTIQRTEQRDSAMYRCASSLARSNTGELFFGEGSRLTVL.

This clonotype showed up many times. The chain recombines TRBV7-2 with TRBJ2-5; D gene unclear. The germline gives CDR1 SGHTA, CDR2 FQGNSA. The CDR3 totals 13 residues. Trimming took 5 bases from V and 5 from J, leaving 12 bases between them. The CDR3 nucleotides read TGTGCCAGCAGCCCCTCTAATGCGGAGACCCAGTACTTC. It specifies CASSPSNAETQYF.

Many counts were recorded for this clonotype. The V and J genes are TRBV7-2 and TRBJ2-7; no firm D call. The CDR3 is 13 amino acids. Germline CDR1 SGHTA, CDR2 FQGNSA. V shed 1 base and J shed 4 bases, with 8 bases lying between them. The CDR3 DNA reads TGTGCCAGCAGCTTAGTTCTCGGGTACGAGCAGTACTTC. It specifies CASSLVLGYEQYF.

Written as DNA, the CDR3 is TGTGCCACCAGTGACTTTTGGGGGACCTGGACCTTC. Translated, it gives CATSDFWGTWTF. The chain joins TRBV24-1 to TRBJ1-2, with a possible D match to TRBD1 (5 bases). The CDR3 consists of 12 residues. Deletions cut 4 bases from V and 14 bases from J, with 16 bases between. CDR1 is KGHDR and CDR2 is SFDVKD in the germline V gene.